The 12 T cell receptor beta chains below come from one sample, sequenced in a study of cytomegalovirus exposure and HLA in healthy donors. Primers: 60 Vbeta forward and 13 Jbeta reverse. Profiled with immunoSEQ multiplex PCR; TCRdb holds only in-frame clones, not every one. Altogether some 150,000 clones are present, 82% being singletons, with the ten largest covering more than 2.5%. Sequencing used PBMCs. Receptors were obtained from a man aged 18 to 29 in good health and CMV-seropositive.

This chain connects TRBV5-1 to TRBJ2-5, with D tentatively TRBD1 (6 bases). The closer fit of TRBJ2-7 to the DNA end suggests the J call may be wrong. Germline CDR1 and CDR2: SGHRS and YFSETQ. This CDR3 contains 14 residues. The CDR3 DNA sequence: TGCGCCAGCAGCTGGGCCGCAGGGGACGACGAGCAGTACTTC. The encoded protein is CASSWAAGDDEQYF.

This chain uses TRBV27 with TRBJ2-3; 7 bases align to TRBD2. Germline V lookup: CDR1 MNHEY, CDR2 SMNVEV (reference sequence). The trim removed 0 bases at V and 7 bases at J, leaving 4 bases unmatched. The CDR3 contains 14 residues. CDR3 loop: CASSLSGGTHTQYF. CDR3 nucleotides: TGTGCCAGCAGTTTATCGGGGGGGACCCATACGCAGTATTTT.

The rearrangement uses TRBV4-1 and TRBJ1-5; 10 nucleotides align to TRBD1. The germline V gene has CDR1 MGHRA and CDR2 YSYEKL. The ends lost 1 base at V and 4 bases at J; junction bases unmatched: 4. The CDR3 sequence is 16 residues long. The CDR3 nucleotides read TGCGCCAGCAGCCAAGGGCCGGGACAGGGGAATCAGCCCCAGCATTTT. Encoded protein: CASSQGPGQGNQPQHF.

The CDR3 bases are TGCGCCAGCAGCCAAGAGGTGGCGGGTGACACCGGGGAGCTGTTTTTT. Its translation is CASSQEVAGDTGELFF. The V gene is TRBV4-1, the J gene TRBJ2-2; weak D call: TRBD2 (5 bases). The CDR3 extends over 16 amino acids. The germline CDR1 and CDR2 sequences are MGHRA and YSYEKL. V dropped 0 bases and J dropped 3 bases, with 11 bases sitting between them.

This chain connects TRBV2 to TRBJ1-2; D may be TRBD1 (6 bases). The ends were cut back, 2 bases at V and 6 bases at J, with 7 bases in the middle. The germline CDR1 and CDR2 sequences are SNHLY and FYNNEI. This CDR3 is 12 amino acids long. The CDR3 coding sequence is TGTGCCAGCAGTGAACAGGGGAATGGCTACACCTTC. This encodes CASSEQGNGYTF.

The rearrangement uses TRBV29-1 and TRBJ2-2, with D maybe TRBD1 (6 bases). Germline CDR1 is SQVTM and CDR2 is ANQGSEA. This CDR3 comprises 13 residues. Trimming cost V 4 bases and J 6 bases, with 12 bases left between them. In DNA, the CDR3 is TGCAGCGTTGTAGGGGGAGCGGCCGGGGAGCTGTTTTTT. Protein: CSVVGGAAGELFF.

The chain recombines TRBV10-3 with TRBJ2-1, with 8 bases aligning to TRBD1. CDR1 is ENHRY and CDR2 is SYGVKD in the germline V gene. The CDR3 is 17 amino acids. V trimming: 6 bases; J trimming: 8 bases; junction bases outside the gene matches: 18. The CDR3 region has the DNA TGTGCCATCAGCACAAGAGACAGGGGCGACACTGGGGATGAGCAGTTCTTC. It is translated as CAISTRDRGDTGDEQFF.

The chain employs TRBV6-1 and TRBJ2-2; possible D gene TRBD1, 5 bases. The CDR3 is made up of 14 amino acids. V was shortened by 6 bases and J by 4 bases, with 12 bases between the two germline ends. CDR1 and CDR2 (germline): MNHNS, SASEGT. The CDR3 spells CASSALDSTGELFF. As DNA, the CDR3 is TGTGCCAGCAGCGCCTTAGACAGCACCGGGGAGCTGTTTTTT.

The chain uses TRBV11-2 and TRBJ1-3, with D perhaps TRBD1 (6 bases). The V end was cut by 7 bases, the J end by 2 bases, with 24 bases between. CDR1 SGHAT and CDR2 FQNNGV come from the germline V gene. The CDR3 runs 18 residues. This CDR3 reads CASTSLNPQGSAGNTIYF. The CDR3, as DNA: TGTGCCAGCACCAGCTTGAATCCACAGGGTTCTGCTGGAAACACCATATATTTT.

The rearrangement links TRBV4-1 to TRBJ1-5, with 7 bases that match TRBD1. Germline lookup yields CDR1 MGHRA and CDR2 YSYEKL. With V trimmed by 2 bases and J by 4 bases, 11 bases remained unmatched. CDR3 length equals 17 residues. The CDR3 loop reads CASSQTLDPGGNQPQHF. The CDR3 DNA reads TGCGCCAGCAGCCAAACCTTGGACCCAGGGGGGAATCAGCCCCAGCATTTT.

In DNA, the CDR3 is TGTGCCAGCAGCTTTGACAGGGACGAGCAGTACTTC. It translates to CASSFDRDEQYF. The chain joins TRBV5-6 to TRBJ2-7; 7 positions match TRBD1. Germline V gene data show CDR1 as SGHDT and CDR2 as YYEEEE. J was trimmed by 5 bases and V by 2 bases; bases with no gene match: 1. The CDR3 is 12 amino acids.

The V gene is TRBV11-1, the J gene TRBJ2-7; 8 nucleotides line up with TRBD2. The CDR3 is 14 amino acids. Losses at the gene ends were 5 bases for V and 1 base for J; bases not matched to a gene: 4. Germline-derived CDR1 and CDR2 are SGHAT and FQDESV (reference sequence). The CDR3 DNA reads TGTGCCAGCAGCCTAAGCGGGAGTTCCTACGAGCAGTACTTC. Amino acid sequence: CASSLSGSSYEQYF.